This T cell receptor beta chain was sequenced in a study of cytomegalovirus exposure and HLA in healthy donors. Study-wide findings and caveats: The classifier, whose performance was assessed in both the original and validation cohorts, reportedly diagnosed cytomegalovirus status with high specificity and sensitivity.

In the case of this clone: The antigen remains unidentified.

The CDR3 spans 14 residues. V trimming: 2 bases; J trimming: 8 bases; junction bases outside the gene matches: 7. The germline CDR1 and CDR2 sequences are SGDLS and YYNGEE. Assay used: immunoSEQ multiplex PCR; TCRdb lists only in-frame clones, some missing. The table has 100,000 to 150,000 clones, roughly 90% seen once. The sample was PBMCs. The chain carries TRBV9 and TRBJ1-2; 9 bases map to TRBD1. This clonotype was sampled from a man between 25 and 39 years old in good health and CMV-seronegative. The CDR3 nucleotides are TGTGCCAGCAGCGTTCCGGGACAGGGTCGAGGCTACACCTTC. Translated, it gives CASSVPGQGRGYTF.